One and the same sample provided the 17 T cell receptor beta chains below, sequenced in a study of graft-versus-host responses after intestinal transplantation. TCRdb's table, derived via immunoSEQ multiplex PCR, lists solely in-frame clones and lacks some. The sample gives around 37,000 clones, about four fifths of which show up once; 3.5% is in the top ten. Here the sequenced sample was PBMCs, taken less than 1,400 days after transplant. The receptors come from a human patient who received an intestinal transplant, so some T cells may come from the graft donor.

The gene calls are TRBV5-1 and TRBJ2-7; D is uncertain. The CDR3 is 15 residues long. Trimming left V 1 base short and J 0 bases short, with 11 bases between. From germline, CDR1 is SGHRS and CDR2 YFSETQ. The chain's CDR3 is CASSLSGSSSYEQYF. The CDR3 DNA is TGCGCCAGCAGCTTGTCCGGTTCCAGCTCCTACGAGCAGTACTTC.

This clone was found a few times. This CDR3 is CASSLSLLRPNSPLHF. The CDR3 DNA reads as TGTGCCAGCAGTTTATCGCTTCTTCGACCAAATTCACCCCTCCACTTT. The chain recombines TRBV28 with TRBJ1-6; D gene unclear. The V gene lost 1 base and the J gene lost 7 bases, with 14 bases spanning the gap. Germline V CDR1 and CDR2: MDHEN, SYDVKM. The CDR3 is 16 amino acids.

V and J are TRBV7-9 and TRBJ2-7, with D perhaps assigned TRBD1 or TRBD2 (5 bases each). V lost 6 bases and J lost 4, with 10 bases in between. Germline lookup yields CDR1 SEHNR and CDR2 FQNEAQ (reference sequence). CDR3 size: 12 residues. The CDR3 loop reads CASSWGGYEQYF. The CDR3 coding sequence is TGTGCCAGCAGTTGGGGCGGGTACGAGCAGTACTTC.

The gene calls are TRBV5-1 and TRBJ2-3, with 8 bases aligning to TRBD2. This CDR3 region has 18 residues. In germline, CDR1 is SGHRS, CDR2 YFSETQ. Trimming cost V 1 base and J 1 base; bases outside gene matches: 11. The CDR3 loop reads CASSLSSWRAGGTDTQYF. The CDR3, as DNA: TGCGCCAGCAGCTTGTCTAGTTGGCGAGCGGGGGGCACAGATACGCAGTATTTT.

The chain has TRBV5-8 and TRBJ1-6, with D unresolved. The CDR3 loop spans 13 amino acids. V lost 2 bases to trimming and J lost 5 bases, with 5 bases between them. CDR1 is SGHTS and CDR2 is YDEGEE in the germline V gene. CDR3 sequence: CASSLTDNSPLHF. DNA of the CDR3: TGTGCCAGCAGCTTAACAGATAATTCACCCCTCCACTTT. Full variable domain (remainder filled in from reference TRBV5-8 and TRBJ1-6): EAGVTQSPTHLIKTRGQQATLRCSPISGHTSVYWYQQALGLGLQFLLWYDEGEERNRGNFPPRFSGRQFPNYSSELNVNALELEDSALYLCASSLTDNSPLHFGNGTRLTVT.

The J gene is TRBJ1-2, the V gene TRBV15, with D possibly matching TRBD1 (5 bases). V shed 0 bases and J shed 3 bases, with 14 bases lying between them. Germline CDR1 LNHNV, CDR2 YYDKDF (reference sequence). There are 16 residues in the CDR3. CDR3 bases: TGTGCCACCAGCAGAGATCAACTGGACACTTACTATGGCTACACCTTC. Amino acids: CATSRDQLDTYYGYTF. The full variable domain, its missing parts supplied by reference TRBV15 and TRBJ1-2, is DAMVIQNPRYQVTQFGKPVTLSCSQTLNHNVMYWYQQKSSQAPKLLFHYYDKDFNNEADTPDNFQSRRPNTSFCFLDIRSPGLGDTAMYLCATSRDQLDTYYGYTFGSGTRLTVV.

J is TRBJ2-5 and V is TRBV6-6, with D perhaps matching TRBD1 or TRBD2 (5 bases each). The CDR3 contains 15 residues. V was trimmed by 2 bases and J by 9 bases, leaving 19 bases between them. Looked up from germline, CDR1 is MNHNY and CDR2 is SVGAGI (reference sequence). The CDR3 spells CASSYAGARTPAQYF. Written as DNA, the CDR3 is TGTGCCAGCAGTTACGCCGGGGCAAGGACCCCGGCCCAGTACTTC.

V usage is TRBV5-1 and J usage is TRBJ2-3; TRBD2 matches 8 bases. J lost 4 bases, V lost 3 bases, and 7 bases had no gene match. The germline V gene encodes CDR1 SGHRS and CDR2 YFSETQ. CDR3 size: 15 residues. CDR3 protein: CASSSRGASADTQYF. CDR3 coding DNA: TGCGCCAGCAGCTCGCGGGGGGCGTCTGCAGATACGCAGTATTTT.

V usage is TRBV6-1 and J usage is TRBJ2-2; D uncertain. The CDR3 is 13 residues long. Germline CDR1 and CDR2: MNHNS and SASEGT. V lost 4 bases and J lost 6, with 9 bases in between. The CDR3 DNA reads TGTGCCAGCAGTGTCCCCCCTGCCGGGGAGCTGTTTTTT. Its protein product is CASSVPPAGELFF.

The chain is built from TRBV6-1 and TRBJ2-3, with D unresolved. This CDR3 has 13 residues. Germline V gene lookup returns CDR1 MNHNS and CDR2 SASEGT. Trimming stripped 0 bases from V and 6 bases from J, with 7 bases between. The CDR3, as DNA: TGTGCCAGCAGTGAAGCCCGGTACGATACGCAGTATTTT. Encoded protein: CASSEARYDTQYF.

The V call is TRBV20-1, the J call TRBJ2-3, with D possibly TRBD2 on 5 matching bases. V shed 3 bases and J shed 4 bases, with 5 bases lying between them. Germline CDR1 is DFQATT and CDR2 is SNEGSKA (reference sequence). The CDR3 has 11 amino acids. The CDR3 is CSARRADTQYF. For the CDR3, the DNA is TGCAGTGCTAGGAGGGCAGATACGCAGTATTTT.

This clone showed up just a few times. The J gene is TRBJ1-1, the V gene TRBV29-1, with D tentatively TRBD1 (5 bases). Germline CDR1 SQVTM, CDR2 ANQGSEA. The CDR3 has 13 amino acids. V lost 2 bases to trimming and J lost 11 bases, with 18 bases between them. CDR3 loop: CSVEKGGSGEAFF. The DNA for the CDR3 is TGCAGCGTTGAAAAAGGAGGGTCGGGGGAGGCTTTCTTT.

This clone was seen a few times. V is TRBV5-6 and J is TRBJ2-1; D is perhaps TRBD2 (6 bases). Trimming pared 7 bases from V and 1 base from J, leaving 24 bases between. This CDR3 is 18 amino acids long. Germline values: CDR1 SGHDT, CDR2 YYEEEE. The CDR3 coding sequence is TGTGCCAGCTCCGACTTGGGCCTTCGCGGGGTTTCCTACAATGAGCAGTTCTTC. Amino acid sequence: CASSDLGLRGVSYNEQFF.

By sample share, this clone is medium-sized (0.01 to 0.1%). The chain is built from TRBV29-1 and TRBJ1-2, with D possibly being TRBD1 (5 bases). Germline V CDR1 and CDR2: SQVTM, ANQGSEA. The CDR3 sequence is 14 residues long. The V end lost 0 bases, the J end lost 7 bases, and 15 bases lay between the germline ends. Written as DNA, the CDR3 is TGCAGCGTTGAAGAGTTGGCTGGGGGGTTTGGCTACACCTTC. It encodes CSVEELAGGFGYTF.

The V and J genes are TRBV5-8 and TRBJ2-7, with a weak D call TRBD1 (5 bases). CDR3 length: 15 residues. Trimming pared 1 base from V and 1 base from J, leaving 12 bases between. The germline CDR1 and CDR2 sequences are SGHTS and YDEGEE. This CDR3 is CASSLRQGRSYEQYF. CDR3 nucleotides: TGTGCCAGCAGCTTGAGGCAGGGTCGGTCCTACGAGCAGTACTTC.

Details on this clone: The identical CDR3 is also encoded by other nucleotide sequences in the sample. This chain uses TRBV2 with TRBJ2-1; the D is unclear. The CDR3 has 11 amino acids. Between the trimmed V and J ends, which lost 6 bases and 5 bases, there was a span of 5 bases. Per germline, CDR1 SNHLY and CDR2 FYNNEI. The CDR3 here is CASRDNNEQFF. For the CDR3, the DNA is TGTGCCAGCAGAGACAACAATGAGCAGTTCTTC.

CDR3 nucleotide sequence: TGTGCCAGCAGTTGGACGACAGGGAGTGGAACCGGGGAGCTGTTTTTT. Protein product: CASSWTTGSGTGELFF. The chain is built from TRBV6-5 and TRBJ2-2; 7 nucleotides line up with TRBD1. J was trimmed by 5 bases and V by 4 bases; bases with no gene match: 10. Germline lookup yields CDR1 MNHEY and CDR2 SVGAGI. The CDR3 covers 16 residues.